This T cell receptor beta chain was captured in a study of blood T cells in healthy people across ages. Regarding this clonotype: The antigen remains undetermined. A read error may explain this, as a much larger clone is one base away.

Each donor's blood draw was approximately 10 milliliters of peripheral blood. No fewer than 6 micrograms of total RNA were isolated from every sample. Findings and caveats of the study: Whereas aged donors had fewer naive CD4+ cells, long-lived donors had more of them and higher diversity.

The authors ran a second PCR of roughly 6 to 12 cycles using a sample-barcoded 5' primer and a J-beta primer mix. Every single cDNA molecule received a tag from a template-switch adaptor with 12 random nucleotides. TCRdb itself ran the 5' RACE reads through MiXCR, one entry per CDR3 protein. The top ten hold roughly 14% of the sample, which has hundreds of thousands of distinct CDR3 sequences, around 32% seen once. Germline assignment: CDR1 DFQATT and CDR2 SNEGSKA (reference sequence). The CDR3 covers 12 residues. This receptor was identified in a woman of 80 years or more in good health. Sequenced material: blood. J is TRBJ2-3 and V is TRBV20-1, with a tentative D call TRBD2 (6 bases). The DNA of the CDR3 is TGCAGGGCTGGCGGGGGCACAGATACGCAGTATTTT. Translated: CRAGGGTDTQYF.